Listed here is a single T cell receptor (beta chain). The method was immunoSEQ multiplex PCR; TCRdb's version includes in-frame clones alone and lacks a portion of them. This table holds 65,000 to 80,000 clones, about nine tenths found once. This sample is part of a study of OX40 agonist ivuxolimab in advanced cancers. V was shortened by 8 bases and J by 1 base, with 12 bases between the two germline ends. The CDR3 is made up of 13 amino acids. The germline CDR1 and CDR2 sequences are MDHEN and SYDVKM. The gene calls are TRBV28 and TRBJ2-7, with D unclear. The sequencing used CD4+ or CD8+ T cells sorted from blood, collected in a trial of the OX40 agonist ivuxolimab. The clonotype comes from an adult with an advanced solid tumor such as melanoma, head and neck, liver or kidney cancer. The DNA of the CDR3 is TGTGCCAGCTGTGAAAGTTTGTCCTACGAGCAGTACTTC. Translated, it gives CASCESLSYEQYF. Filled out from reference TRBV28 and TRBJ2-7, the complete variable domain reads DVKVTQSSRYLVKRTGEKVFLECVQDMDHENMFWYRQDPGLGLRLIYFSYDVKMKEKGDIPEGYSVSREKKERFSLILESASTNQTSMYLCASCESLSYEQYFGPGTRLTVT.